This T cell receptor (beta chain) was found in a study of identifying expanded T cells in peripheral blood. This clone came up once. TCRdb's table, derived via immunoSEQ multiplex PCR, lists solely in-frame clones and lacks some. The repertoire holds 85,000 to 120,000 clones, with about 87% as singletons. This CDR3 comprises 13 residues. V lost 7 bases and J 1 base, leaving 6 bases between the germline ends. Germline V CDR1 and CDR2: SGHRS, YFSETQ. V and J are TRBV5-1 and TRBJ1-6; D is ambiguous. The clonotype originates from a person aged 18-70 years in good health. Sequencing was performed on blood. The CDR3 DNA follows: TGCGCCAGCGGCAAGTCCTATAATTCACCCCTCCACTTT. Protein product: CASGKSYNSPLHF.